This T cell receptor (beta chain) was retrieved from a study of T-cell reconstitution after alpha-beta-depleted transplantation in children. During its preparation, the TCRbeta library received unique molecular identifiers. A single record per CDR3 protein comes from TCRdb applying MiXCR to the PCR reads. The sample consists of around 580,000 distinct CDR3 sequences, under 30% of them appearing once. Germline V gives CDR1 SQVTM, CDR2 ANQGSEA. There are 12 residues in the CDR3. Study-wide results and limits: Several hundred expanded graft clones reportedly gave rise to the alpha-beta T cells present about two months after transplant.

This clonotype has only a few counts. Antigen specificity is unknown. A junction end diverges from the germline sequence, so it may reflect a read error. The input for sequencing was PBMCs, mostly from graft donor cells, taken 360 days after TCRalphabeta/CD19-depleted stem cell transplant. V and J are TRBV29-1 and TRBJ2-2, with TRBD2 as a possible D gene (7 bases). The TCR comes from a boy under two years old who had a stem cell transplant for acute myeloid leukemia, so the T cells may come from the graft donor. In DNA, the CDR3 is TGCAGCGTTGAGTGGACGGCGGGGGCGCTGTTTTTT. It yields the protein CSVEWTAGALFF.